This T cell receptor (beta chain) was identified during a study of vaccination effects on CD4 cells after COVID-19 (dated by TCRdb to about 2022). Regarding the study in general: Each participant received two doses of an mRNA SARS-CoV-2 vaccine, either BNT162b2 or mRNA-1273. In the study, cultures from other donors were sequenced using the Oncomine TCR Beta short-read assay on an Illumina iSeq 100. SARS-CoV-2 spike-specific CD4+ TCR repertoires from before and after mRNA vaccination were compared in COVID-19 convalescent patients and in infection-naive vaccine recipients. Altogether, around eleven COVID-19 convalescent patients and a handful of SARS-CoV-2-naive healthy vaccine recipients made up the full study. What the study reported, not specific to this receptor: Only a small number of convalescent patients were included, and no early post-infection timepoints were available, which limited the study. At late post-vaccination timepoints, both infection-induced and vaccine-induced clones showed marked clonal contraction, consistent with waning T cell responses. Among healthy vaccine recipients, nearly all vaccine-induced clones were SARS-CoV-2 mono-reactive, and just 1 of 255 was cross-reactive with common cold coronaviruses.

To identify antigen-specific CD4+ T cell clonotypes by their expansion, the ViraFEST assay first stimulated PBMC with viral peptide pools and then applied TCR sequencing. After around 10 days of culture, CD4+ T cells were isolated with the EasySep CD4+ T cell isolation kit. Negative nucleocapsid antibody results before and after vaccination confirmed that the healthy vaccine recipients had no prior SARS-CoV-2 infection. Some 2.2 million PBMC per well were cultured in IMDM with roughly 5% human AB serum, 10 IU/ml IL-2 and gentamicin, plus 10 ug/ml peptides. Half of the culture medium was replaced with fresh IL-2-containing medium on days 3 and 7. Unless noted otherwise, every peptide stimulation condition was cultured in triplicate wells. PBMC were separated from whole blood using Ficoll-Paque Plus gradient centrifugation and were then either cryopreserved at -140C or used fresh. The overlapping peptide pools covered the spike proteins of SARS-CoV-2 and of the common cold coronaviruses HCoV-NL63, HCoV-OC43 and HCoV-229E. The QIAamp micro DNA kit was used to extract genomic DNA from the cultured CD4+ T cells.

The CDR3 contains 15 residues, cysteine and phenylalanine counted. The kept DNA is CDR3 alone, 45 bases in frame from the first base. CDR1 MNHNS and CDR2 SASEGT were looked up in the germline V gene. The V end loses 1 base and the J end loses 2 bases, and a stretch of 9 bases separates them. Comment on this clone: Its antigen remains unidentified. No base qualities exist here, and no much larger clone lies one base off it.

Receptor libraries were prepared by the immunoSEQ multiplex PCR assay. DNA from the cultured and isolated CD4+ T cells underwent TCR beta CDR3 sequencing. In the authors' own workflow: Non-productive TCR sequences were removed and reads were trimmed to the CDR3 region, keeping CDR3s of at least 7 amino acids. The MANAFEST web app was used to pick out antigen-specific clonotypes by comparing their expansion in peptide wells with that in reference cultures. For clones to be considered positive, expansion at FDR<0.05 versus reference and all other wells, an odds ratio above 5, and a frequency above 0.1% in two replicate wells were required. Clonotypes significantly expanded in SARS-CoV-2 spike wells and in at least one common cold coronavirus spike condition were defined as cross-reactive. Levenshtein distance calculated with the stringdist R package was used to assess CDR3 similarity, and unrooted trees were constructed with ape in R 3.6.1. Held by TCRdb, this immuneACCESS table contains in-frame sequences only and omits some clones. Under half of the omission traces to an unresolved V gene where checked; the cause of the rest is unknown. Clone size and the V and J calls come from that table; the DNA yielded D and trimming. Recorded for this sample are 70,000 to 75,000 clones; around 76% of them occurred a single time. The biggest ten clones account for less than 5% of the sample.

The chain couples TRBV6-1 to TRBJ1-3; the D gene assignment is ambiguous. The sequencing here drew on CD4+ T cells from PBMCs cultured with HCoV-OC43 spike peptides, taken before COVID-19 vaccination. The cell subset or site label corresponds to: HCoV-OC43 spike overlapping peptide pool stimulation. The TCR originated in a human donor who received a COVID-19 vaccine. The nucleotide sequence reads as follows: TGTGCCAGCAGTGAAGGAAGAGGGCCTGGAAACACCATATATTTT. Its protein product is CASSEGRGPGNTIYF.